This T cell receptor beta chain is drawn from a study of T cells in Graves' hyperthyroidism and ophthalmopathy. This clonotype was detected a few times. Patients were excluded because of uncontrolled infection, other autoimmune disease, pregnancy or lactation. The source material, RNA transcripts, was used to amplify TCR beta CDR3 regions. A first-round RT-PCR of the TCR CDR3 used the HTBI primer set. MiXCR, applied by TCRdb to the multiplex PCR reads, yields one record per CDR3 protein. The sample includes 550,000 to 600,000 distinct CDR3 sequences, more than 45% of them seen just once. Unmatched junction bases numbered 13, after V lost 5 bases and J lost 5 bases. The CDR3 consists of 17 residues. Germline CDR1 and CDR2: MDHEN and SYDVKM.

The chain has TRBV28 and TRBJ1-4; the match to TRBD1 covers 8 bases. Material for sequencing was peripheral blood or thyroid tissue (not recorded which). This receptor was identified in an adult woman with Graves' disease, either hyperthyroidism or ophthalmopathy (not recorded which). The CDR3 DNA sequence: TGTGCCAGCAGTACCATATGGGACAGGATGGGGAATGAAAAACTGTTTTTT. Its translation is CASSTIWDRMGNEKLFF.